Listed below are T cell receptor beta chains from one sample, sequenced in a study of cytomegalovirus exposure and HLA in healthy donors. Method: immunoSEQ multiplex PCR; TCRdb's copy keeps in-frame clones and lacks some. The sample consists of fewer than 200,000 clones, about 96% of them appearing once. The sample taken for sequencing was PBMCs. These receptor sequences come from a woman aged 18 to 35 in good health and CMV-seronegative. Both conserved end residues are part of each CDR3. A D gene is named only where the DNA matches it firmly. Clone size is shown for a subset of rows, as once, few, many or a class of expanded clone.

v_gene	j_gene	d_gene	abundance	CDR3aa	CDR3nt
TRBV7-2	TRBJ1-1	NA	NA	CASSLFAGVPVNTEAFF	TGTGCCAGCAGCTTATTCGCAGGGGTCCCTGTGAACACTGAAGCTTTCTTT
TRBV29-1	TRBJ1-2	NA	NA	CSVSREDYGYTF	TGCAGCGTTTCTCGGGAGGACTATGGCTACACCTTC
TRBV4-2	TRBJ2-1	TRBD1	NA	CASSQDRTRGHPYNEQFF	TGTGCCAGCAGCCAAGATCGCACCAGGGGGCACCCCTACAATGAGCAGTTCTTC
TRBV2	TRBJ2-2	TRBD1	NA	CASSLRGRDTGELFF	TGTGCCAGCAGTCTAAGGGGGCGCGACACCGGGGAGCTGTTTTTT
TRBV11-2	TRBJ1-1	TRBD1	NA	CASRQGANTEAFF	TGTGCCAGCAGACAGGGGGCGAATACTGAAGCTTTCTTT
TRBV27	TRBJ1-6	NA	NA	CASSLSRGPLHF	TGTGCCAGCAGTTTATCCCGGGGGCCCCTCCACTTT
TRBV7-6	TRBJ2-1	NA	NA	CASSPAASTEQFF	TGTGCCAGCAGCCCCGCGGCCTCAACTGAGCAGTTCTTC
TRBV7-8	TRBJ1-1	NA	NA	CASEGENTEAFF	TGTGCCAGCGAGGGGGAGAACACTGAAGCTTTCTTT
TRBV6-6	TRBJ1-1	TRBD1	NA	CASRRQGMNTEAFF	TGTGCCAGCAGGAGACAGGGTATGAACACTGAAGCTTTCTTT
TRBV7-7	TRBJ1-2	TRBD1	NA	CDRGGSPYGYTF	TGTGACAGGGGAGGTTCCCCCTATGGCTACACCTTC
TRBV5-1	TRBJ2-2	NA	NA	CASSLAVGSGELFF	TGCGCCAGCAGCTTGGCCGTGGGCTCCGGGGAGCTGTTTTTT
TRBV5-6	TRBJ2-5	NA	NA	CASSLDLGVGQTQYF	TGTGCCAGCAGCTTGGATTTGGGTGTGGGCCAGACCCAGTACTTC
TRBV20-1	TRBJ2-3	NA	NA	CSVLVGDTQYF	TGCAGTGTTCTTGTCGGAGATACGCAGTATTTT
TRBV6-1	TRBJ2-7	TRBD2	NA	CASSEIAGVFTQFHYEQYF	TGTGCCAGCAGTGAAATAGCGGGGGTTTTCACCCAATTCCACTACGAGCAGTACTTC
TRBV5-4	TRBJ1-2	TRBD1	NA	CASSSPVRDRFGYTF	TGTGCCAGCAGCTCGCCAGTCCGGGACAGGTTTGGCTACACCTTC
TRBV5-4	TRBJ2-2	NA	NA	CASSLVQANTGELFF	TGTGCCAGCAGCTTGGTACAGGCGAACACCGGGGAGCTGTTTTTT
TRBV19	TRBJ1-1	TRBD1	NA	CASRSDRVNTEAFF	TGTGCCAGTAGATCAGACAGGGTGAACACTGAAGCTTTCTTT
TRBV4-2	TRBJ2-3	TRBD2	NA	CASSQDNSGGFTDTQYF	TGTGCCAGCAGCCAAGACAATAGCGGGGGCTTCACAGATACGCAGTATTTT
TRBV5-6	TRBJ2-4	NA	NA	CASSLSRFTVAKNIQYF	TGTGCCAGCAGCTTGAGTCGCTTTACGGTAGCCAAAAACATTCAGTACTTC
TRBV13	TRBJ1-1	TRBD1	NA	CASSLRGHNTEAFF	TGTGCCAGCAGCCTCAGGGGGCACAACACTGAAGCTTTCTTT
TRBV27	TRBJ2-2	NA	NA	CASASAGSGTGELFF	TGTGCCAGTGCCAGCGCGGGGAGCGGGACCGGGGAGCTGTTTTTT
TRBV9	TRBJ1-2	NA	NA	CASSGGGYTF	TGTGCCAGTTCCGGAGGCGGCTACACCTTC
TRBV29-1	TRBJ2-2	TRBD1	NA	CSVDLADRGSNTGELFF	TGCAGCGTTGACCTCGCGGACAGGGGATCGAACACCGGGGAGCTGTTTTTT
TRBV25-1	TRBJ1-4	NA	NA	CASSELGHSLNEKLFF	TGTGCCAGCAGTGAATTAGGACACTCCCTTAATGAAAAACTGTTTTTT
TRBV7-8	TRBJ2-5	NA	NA	CASSFIRVQETQYF	TGTGCCAGCAGCTTCATCAGGGTCCAAGAGACCCAGTACTTC
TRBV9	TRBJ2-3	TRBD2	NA	CASSVGPRGGGGYTDTQYF	TGTGCCAGCAGCGTAGGTCCCCGGGGGGGCGGGGGGTACACAGATACGCAGTATTTT
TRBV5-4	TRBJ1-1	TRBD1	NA	CASVGQGSDTEAFF	TGTGCCAGCGTCGGACAGGGGTCGGACACTGAAGCTTTCTTT
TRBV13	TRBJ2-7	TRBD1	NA	CASSSRDRVSYEQYF	TGTGCCAGCAGCTCCCGGGACAGGGTGAGCTACGAGCAGTACTTC
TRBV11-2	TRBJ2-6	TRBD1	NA	CASSLSGGQRGANVLTF	TGTGCCAGCAGCTTATCAGGGGGCCAGAGGGGGGCCAACGTCCTGACTTTC
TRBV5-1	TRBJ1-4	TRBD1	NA	CASSLAGTANEKLFF	TGCGCCAGCAGCTTGGCCGGGACAGCTAATGAAAAACTGTTTTTT
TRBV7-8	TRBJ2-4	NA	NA	CASSLAGPSNIQYF	TGTGCCAGCAGCTTAGCGGGGCCGTCAAACATTCAGTACTTC
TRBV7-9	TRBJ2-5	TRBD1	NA	CASSFKGAWQETQYF	TGTGCCAGCAGCTTCAAGGGGGCCTGGCAAGAGACCCAGTACTTC
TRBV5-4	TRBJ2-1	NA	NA	CASSFWDLPTNEQFF	TGTGCCAGCAGCTTTTGGGACTTGCCAACTAATGAGCAGTTCTTC
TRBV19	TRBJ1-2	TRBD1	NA	CASSRQGEAYGYTF	TGTGCCAGTAGTAGGCAGGGGGAAGCCTATGGCTACACCTTC
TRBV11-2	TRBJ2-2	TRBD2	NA	CASSLDGGTGELFF	TGTGCCAGCAGCTTAGACGGGGGGACCGGGGAGCTGTTTTTT
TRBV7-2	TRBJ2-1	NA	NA	CASSGGANSYNEQFF	TGTGCCAGCAGCGGGGGGGCTAACTCCTACAATGAGCAGTTCTTC
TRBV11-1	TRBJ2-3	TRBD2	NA	CASSTGLAGPTQYF	TGTGCCAGCAGCACCGGACTAGCGGGGCCGACGCAGTATTTT
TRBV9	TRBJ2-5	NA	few	CASSRGGRLETQYF	TGTGCCAGCAGCAGGGGAGGACGGTTGGAGACCCAGTACTTC
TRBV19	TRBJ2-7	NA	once	CASSIADRSYEQYF	TGTGCCAGTAGTATAGCCGACAGATCCTACGAGCAGTACTTC
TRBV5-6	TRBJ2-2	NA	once	CASSLEARGELFF	TGTGCCAGCAGCTTGGAGGCCAGGGGGGAGCTGTTTTTT
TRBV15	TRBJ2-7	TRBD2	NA	CATSRESGGDYEQYF	TGTGCCACCAGCAGGGAAAGCGGGGGCGATTACGAGCAGTACTTC
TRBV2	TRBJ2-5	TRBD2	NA	CASSPRRTRQETQYF	TGTGCCAGCAGCCCGAGAAGGACTAGGCAAGAGACCCAGTACTTC
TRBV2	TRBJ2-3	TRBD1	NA	CASSKGRGQGLPDTQYF	TGTGCCAGCAGTAAAGGACGGGGACAGGGCCTCCCAGATACGCAGTATTTT
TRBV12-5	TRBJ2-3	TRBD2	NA	CASGLGILAGGLIDTQYF	TGTGCTAGTGGTTTGGGGATCCTAGCGGGGGGGCTGATAGATACGCAGTATTTT